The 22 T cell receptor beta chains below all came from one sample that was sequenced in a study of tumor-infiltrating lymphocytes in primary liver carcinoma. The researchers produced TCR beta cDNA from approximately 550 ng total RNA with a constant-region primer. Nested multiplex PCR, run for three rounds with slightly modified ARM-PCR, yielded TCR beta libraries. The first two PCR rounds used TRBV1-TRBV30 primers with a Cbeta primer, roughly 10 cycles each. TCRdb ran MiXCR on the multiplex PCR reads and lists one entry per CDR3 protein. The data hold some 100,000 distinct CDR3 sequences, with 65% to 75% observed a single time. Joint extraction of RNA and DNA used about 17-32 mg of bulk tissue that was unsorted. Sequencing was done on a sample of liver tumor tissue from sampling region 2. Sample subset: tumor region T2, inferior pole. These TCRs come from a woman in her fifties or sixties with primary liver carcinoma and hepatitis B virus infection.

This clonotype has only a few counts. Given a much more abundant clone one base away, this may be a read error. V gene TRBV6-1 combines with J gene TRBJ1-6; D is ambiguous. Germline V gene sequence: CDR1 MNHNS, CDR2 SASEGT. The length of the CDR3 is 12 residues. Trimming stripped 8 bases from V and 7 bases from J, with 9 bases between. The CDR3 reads CASGIVNSPLHF. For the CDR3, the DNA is TGTGCCAGCGGAATCGTGAATTCACCCCTCCACTTT.

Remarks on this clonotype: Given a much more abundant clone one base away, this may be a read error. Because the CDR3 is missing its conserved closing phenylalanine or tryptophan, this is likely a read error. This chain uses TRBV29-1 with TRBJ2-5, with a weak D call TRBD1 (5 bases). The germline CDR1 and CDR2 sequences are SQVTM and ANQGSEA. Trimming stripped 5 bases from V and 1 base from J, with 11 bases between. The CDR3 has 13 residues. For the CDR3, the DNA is TGCAGCGTTAGCAGGGCTTTCCAAGAGACCCAGTACTGC. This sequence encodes CSVSRAFQETQYC.

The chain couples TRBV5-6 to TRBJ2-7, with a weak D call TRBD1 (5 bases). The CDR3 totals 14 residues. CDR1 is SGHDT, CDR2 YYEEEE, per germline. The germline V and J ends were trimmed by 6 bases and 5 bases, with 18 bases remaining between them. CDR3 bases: TGTGCCAGCATCGCCGACCTCATAGGGGACGAGCAGTACTTC. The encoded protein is CASIADLIGDEQYF.

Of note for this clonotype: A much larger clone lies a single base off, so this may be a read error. CDR3 in amino acids: CASSFGGGYNEHFF. DNA of the CDR3: TGCGCCAGCAGTTTCGGGGGGGGATACAATGAGCATTTCTTC. The J gene is TRBJ2-1, the V gene TRBV5-1; 8 positions match TRBD2. Per germline, CDR1 SGHRS and CDR2 YFSETQ. This CDR3 is built from 14 residues.

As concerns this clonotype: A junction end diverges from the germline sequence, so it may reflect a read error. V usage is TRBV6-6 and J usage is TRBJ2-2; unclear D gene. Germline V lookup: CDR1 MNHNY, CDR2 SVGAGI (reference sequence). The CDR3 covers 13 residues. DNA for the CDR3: TGTCCCAGTGCGATTCGCGGTGGCGGCGGGCTGTTTTTT. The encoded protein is CPSAIRGGGGLFF.

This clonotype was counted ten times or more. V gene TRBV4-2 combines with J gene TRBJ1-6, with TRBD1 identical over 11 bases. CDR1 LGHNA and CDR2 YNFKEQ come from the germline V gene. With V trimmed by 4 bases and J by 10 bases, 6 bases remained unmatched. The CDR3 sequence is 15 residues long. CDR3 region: CASSPRDRGVSPLHF. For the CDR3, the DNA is TGTGCCAGCAGCCCCCGGGACAGGGGGGTCTCACCCCTCCACTTT.

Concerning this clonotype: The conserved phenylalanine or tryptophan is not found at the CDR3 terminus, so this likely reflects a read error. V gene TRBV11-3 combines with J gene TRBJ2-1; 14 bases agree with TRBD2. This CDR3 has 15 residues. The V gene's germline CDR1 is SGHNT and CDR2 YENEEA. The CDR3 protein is CAISLGTSGSLEQFV. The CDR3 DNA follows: TGTGCCATCAGCTTAGGGACTAGCGGGAGTCTCGAGCAGTTCGTC.

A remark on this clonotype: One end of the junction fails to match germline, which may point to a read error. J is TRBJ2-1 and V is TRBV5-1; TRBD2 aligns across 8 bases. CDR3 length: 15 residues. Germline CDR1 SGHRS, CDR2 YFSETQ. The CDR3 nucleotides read TGTACCAGCAGCTCGTCGCGGGCGGGGGGTGGTGAGCAGTTCTTC. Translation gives CTSSSSRAGGGEQFF.

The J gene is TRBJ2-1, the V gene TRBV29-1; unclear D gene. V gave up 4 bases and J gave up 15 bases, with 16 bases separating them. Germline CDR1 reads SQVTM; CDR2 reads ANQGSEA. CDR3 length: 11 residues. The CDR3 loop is CSVALDVDWFF. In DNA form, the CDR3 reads TGCAGCGTTGCGCTAGATGTTGATTGGTTCTTC.

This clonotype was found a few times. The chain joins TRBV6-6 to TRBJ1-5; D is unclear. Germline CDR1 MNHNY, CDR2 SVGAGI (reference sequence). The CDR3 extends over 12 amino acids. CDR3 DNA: TGTGTAAGCAGTCCACCGAATCAGCCCCAGCATTTT. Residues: CVSSPPNQPQHF.

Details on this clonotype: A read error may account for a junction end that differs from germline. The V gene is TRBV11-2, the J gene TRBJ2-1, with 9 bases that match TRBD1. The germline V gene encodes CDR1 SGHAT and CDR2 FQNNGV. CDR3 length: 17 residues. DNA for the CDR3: TGTACCAGTAGCTTAACCCACGGACAGGGGTACAGGGGTGAGCTGTTCTTC. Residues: CTSSLTHGQGYRGELFF.

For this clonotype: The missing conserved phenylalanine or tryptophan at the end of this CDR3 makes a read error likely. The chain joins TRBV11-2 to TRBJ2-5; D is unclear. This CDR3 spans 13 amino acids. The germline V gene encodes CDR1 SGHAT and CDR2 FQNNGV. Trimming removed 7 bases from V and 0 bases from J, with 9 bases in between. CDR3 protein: CASIQMYQETQYL. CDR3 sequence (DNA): TGTGCCAGCATCCAAATGTACCAAGAGACCCAGTACCTA.

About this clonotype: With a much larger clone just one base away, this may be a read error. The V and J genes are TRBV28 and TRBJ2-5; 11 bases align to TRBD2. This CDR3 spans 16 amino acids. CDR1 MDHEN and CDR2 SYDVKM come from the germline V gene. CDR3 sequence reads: CASSLTGTSGGETKYF. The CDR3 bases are TGTGCCAGCAGTTTAACCGGGACTAGCGGAGGCGAGACCAAGTACTTC.

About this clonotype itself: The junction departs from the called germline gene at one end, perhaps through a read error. In nucleotides, the CDR3 is TGTACCAGCAGTCCGGGACTCGAAGGGGGCACAGATACGCAGTATTTT. It codes for CTSSPGLEGGTDTQYF. The chain links TRBV6-4 to TRBJ2-3; D may be TRBD2 (6 bases). CDR1 is MRHNA and CDR2 is SNTAGT in the germline V gene. The CDR3 length is 16 residues.

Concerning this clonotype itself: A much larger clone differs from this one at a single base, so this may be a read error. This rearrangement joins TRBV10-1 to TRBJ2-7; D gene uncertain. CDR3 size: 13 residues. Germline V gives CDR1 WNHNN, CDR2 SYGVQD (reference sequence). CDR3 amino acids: CASNEYRSYEQYF. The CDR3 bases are TGCGCCAGCAATGAGTACAGATCCTACGAGCAGTACTTC.

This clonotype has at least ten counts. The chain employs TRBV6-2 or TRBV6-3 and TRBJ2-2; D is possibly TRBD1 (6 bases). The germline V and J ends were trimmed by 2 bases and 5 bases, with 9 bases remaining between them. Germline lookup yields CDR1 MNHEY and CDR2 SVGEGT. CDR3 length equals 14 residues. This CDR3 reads CASSYGGQTGELFF. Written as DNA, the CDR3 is TGTGCCAGCAGTTACGGCGGACAGACCGGGGAGCTGTTTTTT.

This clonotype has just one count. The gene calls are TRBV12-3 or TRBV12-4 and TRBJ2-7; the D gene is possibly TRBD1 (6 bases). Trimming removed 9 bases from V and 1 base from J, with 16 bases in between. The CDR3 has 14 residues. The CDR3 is CARTHRTASYEQYF. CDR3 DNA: TGTGCCAGGACTCACAGGACAGCGTCCTACGAGCAGTACTTC.

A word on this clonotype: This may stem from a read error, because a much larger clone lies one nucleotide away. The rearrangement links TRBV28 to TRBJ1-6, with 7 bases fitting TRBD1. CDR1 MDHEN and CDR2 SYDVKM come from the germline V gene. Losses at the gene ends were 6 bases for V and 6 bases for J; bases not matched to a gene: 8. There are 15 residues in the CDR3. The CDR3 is CASRADRISNSPLHF. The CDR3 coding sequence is TGTGCCAGCAGAGCGGACAGGATTAGTAATTCACCCCTCCACTTT.

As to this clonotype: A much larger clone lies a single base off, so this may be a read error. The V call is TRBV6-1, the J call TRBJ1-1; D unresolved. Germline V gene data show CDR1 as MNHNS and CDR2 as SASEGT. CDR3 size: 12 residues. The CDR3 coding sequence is TGTGCCAGCGGTGACGTGAACACTGAAGCTTTCTTT. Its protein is CASGDVNTEAFF.

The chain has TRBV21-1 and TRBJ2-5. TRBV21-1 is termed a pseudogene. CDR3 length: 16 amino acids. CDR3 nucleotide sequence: TGTGCCAGCAGCAAATTTGCGCGGATTCGTCAAGAGACCCAGTACTTC. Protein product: CASSKFARIRQETQYF.

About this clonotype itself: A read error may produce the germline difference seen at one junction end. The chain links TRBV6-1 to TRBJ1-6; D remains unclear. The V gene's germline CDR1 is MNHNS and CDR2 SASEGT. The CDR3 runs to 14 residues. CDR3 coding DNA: TGTGCCAGCAATGAAGAAGGGTTCGAAGGGACCCTCCACTTT. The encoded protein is CASNEEGFEGTLHF.

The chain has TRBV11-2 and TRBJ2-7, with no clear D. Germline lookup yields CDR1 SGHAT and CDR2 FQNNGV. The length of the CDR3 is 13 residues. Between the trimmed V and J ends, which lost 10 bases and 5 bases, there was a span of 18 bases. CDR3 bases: TGTGCCAACAGTTATATCAGCTTCCACGAGCAGTACTTC. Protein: CANSYISFHEQYF.